This T cell receptor (beta chain) was sequenced during a study of T cell responses to AZD1222 COVID-19 vaccine. General study points: Scientists sampled the repertoires only once the peak T cell response had passed. Most donors were white British and more were female, and clonal diversity was possibly underestimated. Spike-specific TCR breadth and depth were elevated following two AZD1222 doses.

Generated by immunoSEQ multiplex PCR, the TCRdb table keeps only in-frame clones and is missing some. The table has tens of thousands of clones, approximately 90% seen once. Second doses at about 4 or about 12 weeks were pooled. Germline trimming cut 5 bases from V and 6 bases from J; bases unmatched to any gene: 7. The CDR3 loop spans 14 amino acids. CDR1 is MDHEN and CDR2 is SYDVKM in the germline V gene. A remark on this clone: Its antigen is not known.

The sequence was obtained from an adult who received the AZD1222 COVID-19 vaccine. The sequenced sample was peripheral blood, obtained 28 days after the second AZD1222 dose. The chain carries TRBV28 and TRBJ1-2, with 9 bases that match TRBD1. The CDR3 nucleotides read TGTGCCAGCAGTGGACAGGGGATTAGTCATGGCTACACCTTC. Translated: CASSGQGISHGYTF.